The source of this T cell receptor (beta chain) is a study of CD8 T cells in ankylosing spondylitis. This CDR3 has 15 amino acids. The V end was cut by 0 bases, the J end by 3 bases, with 13 bases between. The germline V gene encodes CDR1 SGHRS and CDR2 YFSETQ. Overall study results and limits: Disease-linked clones proved CD8+ and comparatively uncommon in peripheral blood. Blood from ankylosing spondylitis patients appeared to carry a characteristic roughly 8-variant TCR beta motif.

With molecular barcodes, quantitative 5'-RACE was used to make the TCR beta libraries. MiXCR was run by TCRdb on the 5' RACE reads, yielding one entry per CDR3 protein. Of about 330,000 distinct CDR3 sequences listed, around 8% were seen once; the top ten hold about 14%. This clonotype turned up a few times. Its antigen remains unidentified. The chain uses TRBV5-1 and TRBJ2-7; D may match TRBD1 or TRBD2 (5 bases each). The source of this sequence is a male donor with ankylosing spondylitis. Sequences were obtained from blood, either unsorted or a sorted T cell fraction (not recorded which). Written as DNA, the CDR3 is TGCGCCAGCAGCTTGGCCATCGGGGCAATCTACGAGCAGTACTTC. Protein sequence: CASSLAIGAIYEQYF.